Listed below are T cell receptor beta chains from one sample, sequenced in a study of blood T cells in healthy people across ages. TCRdb reprocessed the 5' RACE reads via MiXCR and lists one record per CDR3 protein. The sample has 750,000 to 850,000 distinct CDR3 sequences; approximately 25% are singletons. These data were also reused for a study on T cells of mothers and their children.

Input material: blood. Source of these receptors: a boy aged 5 to 17 in good health. The conserved cysteine and the conserved F or W are not part of the CDR3 here.

TRBV25-1	12	ASNLQGSTGELF
TRBV12-3/TRBV12-4	13	ASSPRGRTNTEAF
TRBV20-1	11	SRRPGVNYGYT
TRBV4-3	14	ASSQDGAGGAETQY
TRBV7-9	12	ASSFKSGQDEQF
TRBV7-2	13	ASSLASTDNTEAF
TRBV7-8	13	ASSLGLPDTDTQY
TRBV3-1	15	ASSQDWGDRDPGEQF
TRBV29-1	11	SVEGRVGTEAF
TRBV4-1	14	ASSQQPSGSTDTQY
TRBV20-1	11	SARAPRGNEQF
TRBV7-2	13	ASQPGTSGQETQY
TRBV4-3	11	ASSPPSSDEQF
TRBV4-3	14	ASSQDRQGFLETQY
TRBV12-3/TRBV12-4	13	ASSQMTVNTDTQY
TRBV7-9	15	ASSLGGRRGNTGELF
TRBV3-1	11	ASAPHGGETQY
TRBV18	10	ASSTTSGIKF
TRBV7-9	13	ASSLLTGVNYGYT
TRBV28	12	ASSNPGGTYEQY
TRBV27	12	ASSFDIADNEQF
TRBV5-1	12	ASSLDRRNYEQH